This record looks at one T cell receptor (beta chain) sequence and its context. Its antigen is still unknown. This table comes from immunoSEQ multiplex PCR, and its TCRdb copy is limited to in-frame clones, with some not included. The sample lists more than 150,000 clones, approximately 94% occurring once. Researchers grouped second doses given at about 4 or about 12 weeks into one pool. This sample was included in a study of T cell responses to AZD1222 COVID-19 vaccine. Study-level points and caveats: Only a handful of people who got AZD1222 tested seropositive at baseline. The study found Spike-specific TCR breadth and depth rose after two AZD1222 doses. Reportedly, nearly half the spike-specific TCRs target unmutated variant regions.

The germline gives CDR1 SGHNT, CDR2 YYREEE (reference sequence). The CDR3 covers 15 residues. J lost 7 bases, V lost 3 bases, and 12 bases had no gene match. The origin of this receptor is an adult who received the AZD1222 COVID-19 vaccine. The source was peripheral blood, collected 28 days after the second AZD1222 dose. The chain is built from TRBV5-4 and TRBJ1-2, with 7 bases lining up with TRBD1. The CDR3 sequence: CASSSMTGYKAGYTF. Written as DNA, the CDR3 is TGTGCCAGCAGCTCGATGACAGGGTATAAGGCTGGCTACACCTTC. Looking up the rest from reference TRBV5-4 and TRBJ1-2 gives the full variable domain: ETGVTQSPTHLIKTRGQQVTLRCSSQSGHNTVSWYQQALGQGPQFIFQYYREEENGRGNFPPRFSGLQFPNYSSELNVNALELDDSALYLCASSSMTGYKAGYTFGSGTRLTVV.